This T cell receptor beta chain emerged from a study of radiation and T cells in renal cell carcinoma. Time point in this sample: baseline pretreatment blood. As to treatment: 15 Gy SBRT to primary tumor, nephrectomy 4 weeks later. This renal cell carcinoma was of the clear cell type. CDR1 and CDR2 (germline): SNHLY, FYNNEI. CDR3 size: 15 residues. Trimming removed 6 bases at V and 0 bases at J, with 12 bases between. This clone occurred many times. What it binds is unknown. Study-level results: In blood, top tumor clones expanded by 2 weeks, shrinking by 4.

Data came from immunoSEQ multiplex PCR; TCRdb stores just in-frame clones and leaves some out. The sample holds 110,000 to 150,000 clones; approximately 87% are singletons and the top ten take 20% to 25%. The sequence was collected from a woman aged 50 to 60 with renal cell carcinoma. The sample here was blood, taken from a patient whose treatment included radiotherapy and nephrectomy. The chain employs TRBV2 and TRBJ2-4; no clear D gene. The CDR3 here is CASSSSSGAKNIQYF. Written as DNA, the CDR3 is TGTGCCAGCAGCTCAAGCTCCGGAGCCAAAAACATTCAGTACTTC.